What follows are 32 T cell receptor beta chains derived from one specimen sequenced in a study of blood T cell repertoires in COVID-19. The protocol was immunoSEQ multiplex PCR, while the TCRdb copy is restricted to in-frame clones and leaves out a portion. The table has around 180,000 clones, around 80% seen once. Sequencing was performed on peripheral blood. These receptors were collected from an elderly woman with COVID-19, enrolled during active disease.

This clone was recorded at least ten times. The V and J genes are TRBV29-1 and TRBJ1-1; D is ambiguous. This CDR3 is 14 amino acids long. V lost 2 bases and J 2 bases, leaving 12 bases between the germline ends. The germline V gene encodes CDR1 SQVTM and CDR2 ANQGSEA. CDR3 loop: CSVEYVQTNTEAFF. The CDR3 bases are TGCAGCGTTGAATATGTACAGACCAACACTGAAGCTTTCTTT.

This chain connects TRBV7-2 to TRBJ2-1, with D tentatively TRBD2 (6 bases). The germline gives CDR1 SGHTA, CDR2 FQGNSA. There are 13 residues in the CDR3. V lost 7 bases, J lost 10 bases, and 17 bases lay in between. CDR3 sequence reads: CASKGPPGEEQFF. CDR3 DNA: TGTGCCAGCAAGGGACCACCGGGAGAAGAGCAGTTCTTC.

The chain employs TRBV10-3 and TRBJ2-7; 9 bases line up with TRBD1. V gave up 6 bases and J gave up 1 base; unmatched junction bases: 1. Germline loops: CDR1 ENHRY, CDR2 SYGVKD. The CDR3 is made up of 13 amino acids. CDR3 loop: CAIRGTGSYEQYF. CDR3 DNA sequence: TGTGCCATCAGAGGGACAGGGTCCTACGAGCAGTACTTC.

The genes are TRBV7-2 and TRBJ1-4; D gene unclear. V was shortened by 1 base and J by 4 bases, with 10 bases between the two germline ends. The CDR3 is 15 residues long. CDR1 is SGHTA, CDR2 FQGNSA, per germline. DNA for the CDR3: TGTGCCAGCAGCTTAGTGGGCAGAAATAATGAAAAACTGTTTTTT. Its protein product is CASSLVGRNNEKLFF.

The V and J genes are TRBV27 and TRBJ2-7, with D perhaps TRBD1 (5 bases). Trimming took off 3 bases at V and 0 bases at J, with 12 bases between the two ends. The CDR3 is made up of 15 amino acids. In germline, CDR1 is MNHEY, CDR2 SMNVEV (reference sequence). The DNA of the CDR3 is TGTGCCAGCAGTTTGGGGCCACAAAGCTCCTACGAGCAGTACTTC. Translated, it gives CASSLGPQSSYEQYF.

J is TRBJ2-3 and V is TRBV5-4; 11 bases match TRBD1. Germline trimming cut 4 bases from V and 5 bases from J; bases unmatched to any gene: 9. The CDR3 runs to 16 residues. Germline-derived CDR1 and CDR2 are SGHNT and YYREEE (reference sequence). The CDR3 is CASSRDRGSRLDTQYF. The CDR3 DNA follows: TGTGCCAGCAGCCGGGACAGGGGGTCTCGATTAGATACGCAGTATTTT.

The chain carries TRBV11-3 and TRBJ2-7; 9 bases are shared with TRBD2. The length of the CDR3 is 15 residues. V dropped 3 bases and J dropped 5; count of bases not matched to a gene: 8. Germline values: CDR1 SGHNT, CDR2 YENEEA. The DNA of the CDR3 is TGTGCCAGCAGCTTTTCTAGCGGGAAATCCCACGAGCAGTACTTC. Its protein is CASSFSSGKSHEQYF.

The chain couples TRBV5-4 to TRBJ2-3; 7 bases match TRBD2. Trimming cost V 4 bases and J 1 base; bases outside gene matches: 12. This CDR3 has 17 amino acids. Germline CDR1 reads SGHNT; CDR2 reads YYREEE (reference sequence). CDR3 residues: CASSPGLTFLGTDTQYF. The CDR3 DNA follows: TGTGCCAGCAGCCCGGGACTAACCTTCCTCGGCACAGATACGCAGTATTTT.

A single count supports this clone. This sequence joins TRBV7-2 and TRBJ2-1; TRBD1 might be the D (7 bases). V lost 2 bases and J lost 7, with 12 bases in between. The CDR3 spans 14 residues. CDR1 is SGHTA, CDR2 FQGNSA, per germline. Written as DNA, the CDR3 is TGTGCCAGCAGCTTACTAGCAGGGGGGAATGAGCAGTTCTTC. Residues: CASSLLAGGNEQFF.

V gene TRBV5-1 combines with J gene TRBJ2-2; a possible D gene is TRBD2 (5 bases). The CDR3 runs 15 residues. V shed 2 bases and J shed 4 bases, with 12 bases lying between them. From germline, CDR1 is SGHRS and CDR2 YFSETQ. The CDR3 sequence is CASSLGGGVTGELFF. DNA of the CDR3: TGCGCCAGCAGCTTAGGTGGAGGAGTCACCGGGGAGCTGTTTTTT.

The J gene is TRBJ2-5, the V gene TRBV7-2, with 9 bases aligning to TRBD2. There are 15 residues in the CDR3. In germline, CDR1 is SGHTA, CDR2 FQGNSA. V gave up 1 base and J gave up 7 bases; unmatched junction bases: 7. The CDR3 DNA is TGTGCCAGCAGCTTAGTATTTTGGCGGGGGGGGACCCAGTACTTC. Its protein is CASSLVFWRGGTQYF.

This clone was recorded once. The rearrangement links TRBV5-1 to TRBJ2-7; a possible D gene is TRBD1 (6 bases). CDR1 is SGHRS, CDR2 YFSETQ, per germline. The CDR3 is made up of 15 amino acids. V was shortened by 4 bases and J by 3 bases, with 17 bases between the two germline ends. CDR3 bases: TGCGCCAGCAGCGAGGGACATGGGACGATCTACGAGCAGTACTTC. Its protein product is CASSEGHGTIYEQYF.

This chain joins TRBV19 and TRBJ2-7; possibly TRBD2 for D (6 bases). Germline V gene sequence: CDR1 LNHDA, CDR2 SQIVND (reference sequence). Trimming left V 6 bases short and J 3 bases short, with 18 bases between. The CDR3 is 15 amino acids. Written as DNA, the CDR3 is TGTGCCAGTAGCAGGACATGGGGAGGACGCTACGAGCAGTACTTC. Its protein product is CASSRTWGGRYEQYF.

CDR3 DNA sequence: TGCAGCGTTGAAGGCGGGGGAGATACGCAGTATTTT. Translation gives CSVEGGGDTQYF. The chain joins TRBV29-1 to TRBJ2-3; 7 nucleotides match TRBD2. From germline, CDR1 is SQVTM and CDR2 ANQGSEA. J gave up 5 bases and V 1 base, and 0 bases lay outside the gene matches. CDR3 length: 12 amino acids.

This chain joins TRBV3-1 (or the pseudogene TRBV3-2) and TRBJ2-1, with 14 nucleotides matching TRBD2. Trimming cost V 6 bases and J 6 bases; bases outside gene matches: 10. CDR3 length equals 17 residues. Germline V gene lookup returns CDR1 LGHDT and CDR2 YNNKEL (reference sequence). The DNA for the CDR3 is TGTGCCAGCAGTCGAAGACTAGCGGGGGGGCCGGTCAATGAGCAGTTCTTC. This encodes CASSRRLAGGPVNEQFF.

DNA for the CDR3: TGTGCCATCAGTCAAGGGACAGGACAAGAGACCCAGTACTTC. Translating gives CAISQGTGQETQYF. The V gene is TRBV10-3, the J gene TRBJ2-5, with 8 bases that match TRBD1. The germline CDR1 and CDR2 sequences are ENHRY and SYGVKD. This CDR3 is 14 amino acids long. V was pared by 5 bases and J by 2 bases, with 4 bases of the junction left unmatched.

The V and J genes are TRBV28 and TRBJ2-1, with D possibly being TRBD2 (6 bases). CDR3 length: 18 residues. In germline, CDR1 is MDHEN, CDR2 SYDVKM. The V and J ends lost 5 bases and 0 bases respectively, with 20 bases between them. CDR3 DNA sequence: TGTGCCAGCAGTACCCCGCAACTGCGGGATAGCTCCTACAATGAGCAGTTCTTC. Translated, it gives CASSTPQLRDSSYNEQFF. Drawing the rest from reference TRBV28 and TRBJ2-1, the complete variable domain is DVKVTQSSRYLVKRTGEKVFLECVQDMDHENMFWYRQDPGLGLRLIYFSYDVKMKEKGDIPEGYSVSREKKERFSLILESASTNQTSMYLCASSTPQLRDSSYNEQFFGPGTRLTVL.

The rearrangement links TRBV7-2 to TRBJ1-1, with unresolved D. The germline CDR1 and CDR2 sequences are SGHTA and FQGNSA. V shed 0 bases and J shed 5 bases, with 7 bases lying between them. The CDR3 is 13 amino acids. The CDR3 here is CASSLAASTEAFF. DNA of the CDR3: TGTGCCAGCAGCTTAGCGGCCAGTACTGAAGCTTTCTTT.

The chain couples TRBV2 to TRBJ2-1; 8 nucleotides agree with TRBD2. V lost 7 bases to trimming and J lost 4 bases; unmatched junction nucleotides: 6. CDR3 length: 14 residues. Germline V gene lookup returns CDR1 SNHLY and CDR2 FYNNEI. This CDR3 is CASTLAGRYNEQFF. CDR3 DNA: TGTGCCAGCACCTTAGCGGGAAGGTACAATGAGCAGTTCTTC.

The CDR3 DNA sequence: TGTGCCTGGAGTCCTCCAGGGGATTTCCAAGGACGGGAGCTGTTTTTT. It codes for CAWSPPGDFQGRELFF. The chain is built from TRBV30 and TRBJ2-2, with D perhaps TRBD1 (6 bases). The CDR3 is made up of 16 amino acids. Trimming shortened V by 2 bases and J by 9 bases, and 22 bases separated the two germline ends. Germline values: CDR1 GTSNPN, CDR2 SVGIG (reference sequence).

The rearrangement uses TRBV5-1 and TRBJ2-7; the match to TRBD2 covers 11 bases. CDR1 and CDR2 from the germline V gene are SGHRS and YFSETQ. The CDR3 is 16 amino acids. V gave up 1 base and J gave up 5 bases; unmatched junction bases: 8. The CDR3 protein is CASSLSTSGMLDEQYF. CDR3 sequence (DNA): TGCGCCAGCAGCTTGTCGACTAGCGGGATGCTCGACGAGCAGTACTTC. Combining the CDR3 with reference TRBV5-1 and TRBJ2-7 gives the whole variable domain KAGVTQTPRYLIKTRGQQVTLSCSPISGHRSVSWYQQTPGQGLQFLFEYFSETQRNKGNFPGRFSGRQFSNSRSEMNVSTLELGDSALYLCASSLSTSGMLDEQYFGPGTRLTVT.

The chain recombines TRBV7-2 with TRBJ2-5, with 9 nucleotides matching TRBD2. This CDR3 spans 15 amino acids. The J segment lost 5 bases and the V segment lost 2 bases, leaving 6 bases of the junction unmatched. Germline V gene data show CDR1 as SGHTA and CDR2 as FQGNSA. The CDR3 here is CASSLSAGGAETQYF. Here the CDR3 DNA reads TGTGCCAGCAGCTTATCGGCGGGAGGGGCGGAGACCCAGTACTTC.

The V and J genes are TRBV5-5 and TRBJ1-2, with 8 bases that match TRBD1. Per the germline V gene, CDR1 is SGHKS and CDR2 is YYEKEE (reference sequence). Germline trimming cut 4 bases from V and 4 bases from J; bases unmatched to any gene: 15. This CDR3 comprises 17 residues. CDR3 amino acids: CASSTDRPGGVSYGYTF. CDR3 nucleotide sequence: TGTGCCAGCAGCACGGACCGCCCAGGGGGCGTCTCCTATGGCTACACCTTC.

The J gene is TRBJ2-3, the V gene TRBV7-3, with 9 nucleotides matching TRBD2. The ends lost 0 bases at V and 7 bases at J; junction bases unmatched: 17. The CDR3 spans 19 residues. Germline V gene sequence: CDR1 SGHTA, CDR2 FQGTGA. CDR3 in DNA: TGTGCCAGCAGCTTAACCGGGTTTGCAAGCGGGGGGCCGGGATATACGCAGTATTTT. It encodes CASSLTGFASGGPGYTQYF.

This clone was counted once. V gene TRBV28 combines with J gene TRBJ1-6; 8 bases match TRBD1. The CDR3 covers 15 residues. With V trimmed by 3 bases and J by 7 bases, 5 bases remained unmatched. The germline CDR1 and CDR2 sequences are MDHEN and SYDVKM. CDR3 coding DNA: TGTGCCAGCAGTTTCAAACAGGGGGGGAATTCACCCCTCCACTTT. Translated, it gives CASSFKQGGNSPLHF.

This clone showed up just once. The rearrangement joins TRBV29-1 to TRBJ1-2, with D unresolved. In germline, CDR1 is SQVTM, CDR2 ANQGSEA. V lost 4 bases and J 1 base, leaving 4 bases between the germline ends. CDR3 length: 11 residues. CDR3 loop: CSVGVNYGYTF. Written as DNA, the CDR3 is TGCAGCGTTGGAGTTAACTATGGCTACACCTTC.

The rearrangement links TRBV2 to TRBJ2-1, with unresolved D. V lost 3 bases and J lost 3, with 12 bases in between. The CDR3 loop spans 15 amino acids. The germline V gene encodes CDR1 SNHLY and CDR2 FYNNEI. The DNA of the CDR3 is TGTGCCAGCAGTGAGTGGGCCGCCGGCTACAATGAGCAGTTCTTC. Protein: CASSEWAAGYNEQFF.

The V and J genes are TRBV5-1 and TRBJ2-2; D might be TRBD1 (5 bases). Germline CDR1 SGHRS, CDR2 YFSETQ. The CDR3 consists of 14 residues. V gave up 2 bases and J gave up 6 bases, with 11 bases separating them. The CDR3 bases are TGCGCCAGCAGCTTCTCCCAGGGTGCCGGGGAGCTGTTTTTT. It yields the protein CASSFSQGAGELFF.

The chain combines TRBV2 with TRBJ2-1; D is perhaps TRBD1 (6 bases). The CDR3 has 13 residues. The V and J ends lost 7 bases and 5 bases respectively, with 12 bases between them. Germline V gene data show CDR1 as SNHLY and CDR2 as FYNNEI. In nucleotides, the CDR3 is TGTGCCAGCATACAGGACAGAAACAATGAGCAGTTCTTC. This gives the protein CASIQDRNNEQFF.

This chain links TRBV5-1 with TRBJ2-6, with 7 positions matching TRBD1. The trim removed 3 bases at V and 1 base at J, leaving 7 bases unmatched. This CDR3 has 17 residues. CDR1 SGHRS and CDR2 YFSETQ come from the germline V gene. CDR3 in DNA: TGCGCCAGCAGCTCGGTGACAGGGTCATCTGGGGCCAACGTCCTGACTTTC. Translated: CASSSVTGSSGANVLTF.

The V call is TRBV18, the J call TRBJ1-1; 8 bases match TRBD1. Germline V lookup: CDR1 KGHSH, CDR2 LQKENI. Losses at the gene ends were 5 bases for V and 1 base for J; bases not matched to a gene: 0. The CDR3 spans 13 residues. CDR3 residues: CASSTGGNTEAFF. DNA of the CDR3: TGTGCCAGCTCAACAGGGGGGAACACTGAAGCTTTCTTT.

This rearrangement joins TRBV5-1 to TRBJ2-5; 7 bases match TRBD1. Trimming removed 5 bases from V and 5 bases from J; junction bases left unmatched: 12. This CDR3 spans 15 amino acids. The germline CDR1 and CDR2 sequences are SGHRS and YFSETQ. The CDR3 DNA reads TGCGCCAGCAGGAGGACAGGTCGGTCCGAGGAGACCCAGTACTTC. This encodes CASRRTGRSEETQYF. The entire variable domain, with the rest obtained from reference TRBV5-1 and TRBJ2-5, is as follows: KAGVTQTPRYLIKTRGQQVTLSCSPISGHRSVSWYQQTPGQGLQFLFEYFSETQRNKGNFPGRFSGRQFSNSRSEMNVSTLELGDSALYLCASRRTGRSEETQYFGPGTRLLVL.